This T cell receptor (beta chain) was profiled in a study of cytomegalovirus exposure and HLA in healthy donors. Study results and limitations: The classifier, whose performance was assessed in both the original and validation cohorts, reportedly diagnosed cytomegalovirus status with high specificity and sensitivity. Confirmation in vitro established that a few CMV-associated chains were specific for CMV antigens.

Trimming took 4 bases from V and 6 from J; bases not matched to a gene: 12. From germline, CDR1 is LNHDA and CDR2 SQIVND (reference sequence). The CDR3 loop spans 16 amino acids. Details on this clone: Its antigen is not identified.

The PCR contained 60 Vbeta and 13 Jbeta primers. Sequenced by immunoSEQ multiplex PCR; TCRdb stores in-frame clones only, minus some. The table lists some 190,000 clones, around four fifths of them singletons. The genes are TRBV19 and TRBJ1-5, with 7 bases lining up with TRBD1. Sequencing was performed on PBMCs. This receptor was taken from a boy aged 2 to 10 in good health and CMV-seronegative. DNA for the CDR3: TGTGCCAGTAGTAGGCAGGGGGAGCTACCCGGTCAGCCCCAGCATTTT. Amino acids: CASSRQGELPGQPQHF.